This T cell receptor beta chain was profiled in a study of CD8+CD57+ T cells in acquired aplastic anemia. The wider study: Sorting CD4+ and CD8+ cells gave DNA averaging approximately 3 ug. Study outcomes and limitations: Overlap between patients and controls comprised about 28 CD8+ CDR3 sequences. Patients and controls were not found to differ significantly in CD8+ Simpson's diversity.

Concerning this clonotype: Its antigen is still unknown.

Genomic DNA was employed as the template in profiling TCR beta VDJ and CDR3. TCRdb processed the reads anew with MiXCR; each CDR3 protein has one entry. In the table there are 98,000 or so distinct CDR3 sequences, around half of which are singletons. Trimming removed 3 bases from V and 2 bases from J; junction bases left unmatched: 7. CDR3 length: 15 amino acids. CDR1 and CDR2 (germline): SQVTM, ANQGSEA. The chain combines TRBV29-1 with TRBJ1-3; TRBD1 agrees at 7 bases. Sequencing was performed on sorted CD4+, CD8+, or CD8+CD57+ T cells (not recorded which) from PBMCs. This TCR was sampled from a human donor in good health, serving as a control. The CDR3 DNA follows: TGCAGCGTTGAGGAACGCCAGGGGGCTGGAAACACCATATATTTT. Translating gives CSVEERQGAGNTIYF.